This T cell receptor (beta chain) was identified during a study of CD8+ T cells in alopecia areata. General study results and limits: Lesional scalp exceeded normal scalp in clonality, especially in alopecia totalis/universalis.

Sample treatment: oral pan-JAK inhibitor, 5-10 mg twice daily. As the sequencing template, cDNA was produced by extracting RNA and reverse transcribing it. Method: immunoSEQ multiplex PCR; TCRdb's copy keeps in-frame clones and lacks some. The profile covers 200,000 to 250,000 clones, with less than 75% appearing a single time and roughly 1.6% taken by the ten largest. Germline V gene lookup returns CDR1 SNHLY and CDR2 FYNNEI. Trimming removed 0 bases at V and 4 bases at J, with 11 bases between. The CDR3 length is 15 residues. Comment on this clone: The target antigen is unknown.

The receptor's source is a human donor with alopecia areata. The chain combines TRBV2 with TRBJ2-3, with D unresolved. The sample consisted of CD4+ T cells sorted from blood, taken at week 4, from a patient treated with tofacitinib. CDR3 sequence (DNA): TGTGCCAGCAGTGAAGCTCATACGAAATCAGATACGCAGTATTTT. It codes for CASSEAHTKSDTQYF.